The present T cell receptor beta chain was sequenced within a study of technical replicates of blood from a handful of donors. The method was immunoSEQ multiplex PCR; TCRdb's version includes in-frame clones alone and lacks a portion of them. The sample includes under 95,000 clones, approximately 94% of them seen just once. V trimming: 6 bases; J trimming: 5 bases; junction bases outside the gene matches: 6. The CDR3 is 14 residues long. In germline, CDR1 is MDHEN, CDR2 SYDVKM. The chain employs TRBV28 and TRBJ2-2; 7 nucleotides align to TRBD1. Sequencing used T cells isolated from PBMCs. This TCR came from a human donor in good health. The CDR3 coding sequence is TGTGCCAGCAGCAGGGACAGCTATACCGGGGAGCTGTTTTTT. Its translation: CASSRDSYTGELFF.